This T cell receptor (beta chain) appears in the sequencing data of a study of CD8 T cells in ankylosing spondylitis. Overall study findings and caveats: Relatively scarce in peripheral blood, disease-linked clones were CD8+. Blood from ankylosing spondylitis patients appeared to carry a characteristic roughly 8-variant TCR beta motif. There were earlier reports of some motif variants in reactive arthritis synovial fluid and blood. Reports say disease-linked clones showed up significantly more in matched ankylosing spondylitis synovial fluid.

On this clonotype: Antigen unknown.

CDR3 size: 16 residues. V lost 0 bases and J 2 bases, leaving 15 bases between the germline ends. The V gene's germline CDR1 is SGHRS and CDR2 YFSETQ. In making TCR beta libraries, quantitative 5'-RACE with molecular barcodes was used. Using its own MiXCR run on the 5' RACE reads, TCRdb lists one record per CDR3 protein. The sample shows under 550,000 distinct CDR3 sequences, around 26% of them seen only once. Specimen: blood, either unsorted or a sorted T cell fraction (not recorded which). The sequence derives from a male donor with ankylosing spondylitis. The rearrangement joins TRBV5-1 to TRBJ2-7; perhaps TRBD2 as D (6 bases). CDR3 sequence reads: CASSLARQPGAYEQYF. Here the CDR3 DNA reads TGCGCCAGCAGCTTGGCCAGACAGCCGGGGGCCTACGAGCAGTACTTC.